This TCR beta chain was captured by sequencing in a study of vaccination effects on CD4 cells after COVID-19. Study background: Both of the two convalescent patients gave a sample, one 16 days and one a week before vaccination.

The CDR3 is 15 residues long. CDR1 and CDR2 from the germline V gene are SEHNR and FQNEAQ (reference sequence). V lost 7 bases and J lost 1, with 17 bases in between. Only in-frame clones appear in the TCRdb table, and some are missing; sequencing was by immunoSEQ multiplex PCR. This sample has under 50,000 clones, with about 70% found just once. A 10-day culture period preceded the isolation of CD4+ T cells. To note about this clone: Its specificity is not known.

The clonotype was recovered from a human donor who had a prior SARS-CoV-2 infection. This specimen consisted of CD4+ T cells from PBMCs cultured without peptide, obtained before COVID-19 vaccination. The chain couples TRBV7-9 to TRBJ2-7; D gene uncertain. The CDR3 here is CASTRPSRTSYEQYF. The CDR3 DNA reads TGTGCCAGCACTCGCCCCTCCCGCACATCCTACGAGCAGTACTTC. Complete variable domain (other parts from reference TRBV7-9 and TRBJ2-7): DTGVSQNPRHKITKRGQNVTFRCDPISEHNRLYWYRQTLGQGPEFLTYFQNEAQLEKSRLLSDRFSAERPKGSFSTLEIQRTEQGDSAMYLCASTRPSRTSYEQYFGPGTRLTVT.